Shown below are 15 T cell receptor beta chains from a single sample sequenced in a study of Ad26.COV2.S vaccination and SARS-CoV-2 variants. Sample treatment: roughly 18 received Ad26.COV2.S at low or high dose, single or two shots; about 5 received placebo; per-sample allocation not given. Day 63 following the first vaccine or placebo injection was when the samples were taken. Libraries were prepared by immunoSEQ multiplex PCR; TCRdb keeps only in-frame clonotypes and omits some of them. The sample lists about 350,000 clones, 88% occurring once. The sample in question was peripheral blood, obtained in a trial of Ad26.COV2.S vaccine versus placebo. The receptor source for this set is a person between 18 and 59 years old who received the Ad26.COV2.S COVID-19 vaccine or a placebo.

The chain links TRBV28 to TRBJ2-1, with TRBD2 as a possible D gene (6 bases). Looked up from germline, CDR1 is MDHEN and CDR2 is SYDVKM. This CDR3 region has 14 residues. Trimming shortened V by 2 bases and J by 8 bases, and 13 bases separated the two germline ends. The CDR3 region is CASSLAGRSDEQFF. CDR3 nucleotide sequence: TGTGCCAGCAGTTTAGCGGGGAGGTCGGATGAGCAGTTCTTC.

This clone was counted a single time. The chain combines TRBV27 with TRBJ1-1; maybe TRBD1 (5 bases). Trimming cost V 6 bases and J 0 bases, with 8 bases left between them. The CDR3 has 13 amino acids. CDR1 is MNHEY and CDR2 is SMNVEV in the germline V gene (reference sequence). The CDR3 is CASRIRVNTEAFF. The CDR3 DNA reads as TGTGCCAGCAGGATCAGGGTGAACACTGAAGCTTTCTTT.

The chain uses TRBV28 and TRBJ2-5; TRBD1 agrees at 7 bases. V was clipped by 7 bases and J by 2 bases; unmatched bases: 10. Germline CDR1 and CDR2: MDHEN and SYDVKM. This CDR3 is built from 15 residues. CDR3 nucleotide sequence: TGTGCCAGCAAATTTCGGCAGGGGGAACAAGAGACCCAGTACTTC. Translated, it gives CASKFRQGEQETQYF.

This rearrangement joins TRBV18 to TRBJ2-7, with D tentatively TRBD2 (5 bases). The germline CDR1 and CDR2 sequences are KGHSH and LQKENI. The germline V and J ends were trimmed by 1 base and 4 bases, with 20 bases remaining between them. This CDR3 is 17 amino acids long. The CDR3 sequence: CASSPQVLGLKSYEQYF. CDR3 bases: TGTGCCAGCTCACCACAGGTACTAGGGTTAAAAAGTTACGAGCAGTACTTC.

This clone was found once. The rearrangement links TRBV9 to TRBJ2-1, with a tentative D call TRBD1 (6 bases). The germline V and J ends were trimmed by 4 bases and 10 bases, with 15 bases remaining between them. Per germline, CDR1 SGDLS and CDR2 YYNGEE. CDR3 length equals 13 residues. The CDR3 loop reads CASSPRTGPEQFF. The CDR3 coding sequence is TGTGCCAGCAGCCCAAGAACAGGGCCCGAGCAGTTCTTC.

This clone was picked up one time. The chain links TRBV7-9 to TRBJ2-3, with TRBD1 matching over 7 bases. Trimming took 3 bases from V and 6 from J; bases not matched to a gene: 12. Germline V lookup: CDR1 SEHNR, CDR2 FQNEAQ (reference sequence). The CDR3 is 16 amino acids. The CDR3 here is CASSFDRDSGGDTQYF. CDR3 sequence (DNA): TGTGCCAGCAGCTTTGACCGGGACAGCGGTGGGGATACGCAGTATTTT.

The rearrangement links TRBV9 to TRBJ2-1; TRBD2 aligns across 10 bases. CDR1 SGDLS and CDR2 YYNGEE come from the germline V gene. V was pared by 3 bases and J by 4 bases, with 7 bases of the junction left unmatched. The CDR3 sequence is 16 residues long. Written as DNA, the CDR3 is TGTGCCAGCAGCGGAGCTAGCGGGAGAGGTTACAATGAGCAGTTCTTC. The encoded protein is CASSGASGRGYNEQFF.

The chain joins TRBV10-3 to TRBJ1-4, with D unclear. Trimming removed 0 bases from V and 3 bases from J, with 8 bases in between. CDR1 is ENHRY, CDR2 SYGVKD, per germline. This CDR3 region has 15 residues. This chain's CDR3 is CAISESVVANEKLFF. For the CDR3, the DNA is TGTGCCATCAGTGAGTCGGTGGTTGCTAATGAAAAACTGTTTTTT.

In DNA form, the CDR3 reads TGCGCCAGCAGCGCGGGGACAGCCACCGGGGAGCTGTTTTTT. Translating it yields CASSAGTATGELFF. The chain is built from TRBV5-1 and TRBJ2-2; perhaps TRBD1 as D (7 bases). Germline assignment: CDR1 SGHRS and CDR2 YFSETQ. The CDR3 contains 14 residues. The V end was cut by 4 bases, the J end by 4 bases, with 11 bases between. Full variable domain (remainder filled in from reference TRBV5-1 and TRBJ2-2): KAGVTQTPRYLIKTRGQQVTLSCSPISGHRSVSWYQQTPGQGLQFLFEYFSETQRNKGNFPGRFSGRQFSNSRSEMNVSTLELGDSALYLCASSAGTATGELFFGEGSRLTVL.

V usage is TRBV3-1 (or the pseudogene TRBV3-2) and J usage is TRBJ2-3; D is possibly TRBD2 (6 bases). Germline V gene data show CDR1 as LGHDT and CDR2 as YNNKEL (reference sequence). This CDR3 has 15 amino acids. With 1 base removed from V and 2 bases from J, the gap between germline ends came to 10 bases. CDR3 sequence: CASSQGGGSTDTQYF. As DNA, the CDR3 is TGTGCCAGCAGCCAAGGGGGAGGCTCCACAGATACGCAGTATTTT.

V gene TRBV4-3 combines with J gene TRBJ2-7; TRBD1 aligns across 8 bases. Germline CDR1 reads LGHNA; CDR2 reads YSLEER. V trimming: 0 bases; J trimming: 2 bases; junction bases outside the gene matches: 6. This CDR3 spans 16 amino acids. The CDR3 DNA follows: TGCGCCAGCAGCCAAGATCACCAGGGGGCCACCTACGAGCAGTACTTC. This encodes CASSQDHQGATYEQYF.

The chain uses TRBV28 and TRBJ2-3, with D hard to call. The CDR3 has 12 residues. V lost 6 bases and J lost 8, with 12 bases in between. CDR1 is MDHEN and CDR2 is SYDVKM in the germline V gene. In DNA form, the CDR3 reads TGTGCCAGCAGAGATAAGGTGTCTACGCAGTATTTT. Amino acid sequence: CASRDKVSTQYF.

V gene TRBV7-9 combines with J gene TRBJ2-3; TRBD1 is a possible D gene (7 bases). Per the germline V gene, CDR1 is SEHNR and CDR2 is FQNEAQ (reference sequence). The CDR3 has 12 amino acids. V dropped 5 bases and J dropped 7 bases, with 10 bases sitting between them. The CDR3 sequence: CASSAGQHTQYF. The CDR3 DNA reads as TGTGCCAGCAGCGCGGGACAGCATACGCAGTATTTT.

The chain has TRBV5-1 and TRBJ1-3, with D perhaps TRBD1 (5 bases). The V gene lost 0 bases and the J gene lost 1 base, with 17 bases spanning the gap. The germline V gene encodes CDR1 SGHRS and CDR2 YFSETQ. The CDR3 runs 18 residues. The CDR3 DNA sequence: TGCGCCAGCAGCTTGGCGCAGGGAGGGATTAGATCTGGAAACACCATATATTTT. It is translated as CASSLAQGGIRSGNTIYF.

V usage is TRBV27 and J usage is TRBJ2-7; TRBD2 aligns across 7 bases. The CDR3 extends over 15 amino acids. The germline CDR1 and CDR2 sequences are MNHEY and SMNVEV (reference sequence). Losses at the gene ends were 3 bases for V and 2 bases for J; bases not matched to a gene: 7. The CDR3 reads CASSFTSASTYEQYF. The CDR3 coding sequence is TGTGCCAGCAGTTTCACTAGCGCTTCAACCTACGAGCAGTACTTC.